The clone carrying this T cell receptor beta chain was recorded at least ten times. The CDR3 has 15 residues. CDR1 ENHRY and CDR2 SYGVKD come from the germline V gene. V trimming: 6 bases; J trimming: 2 bases; junction bases outside the gene matches: 5. No progression to ophthalmopathy during 18 months of follow-up defined stable disease. This sample stems from a study of T cells in Graves' hyperthyroidism and ophthalmopathy. Amplification targeted TCR beta CDR3 regions from RNA transcripts. First-round RT-PCR targeting the TCR CDR3 was performed with the HTBI primer set. TCRdb ran MiXCR on the multiplex PCR reads and lists one entry per CDR3 protein. The table lists about 700,000 distinct CDR3 sequences, 14% of them singletons, with approximately 10% in the top ten.

This receptor was identified in a woman between 18 and 30 years old with Graves' hyperthyroidism. V gene TRBV10-3 combines with J gene TRBJ2-1, with 9 nucleotides matching TRBD2. The sequenced sample was blood. The CDR3 protein is CAIREAGGPYNEQFF. CDR3 bases: TGTGCCATCAGGGAAGCGGGAGGTCCCTACAATGAGCAGTTCTTC.